Presented here are 14 T cell receptor beta chains from one specimen sequenced in a study of T cell responses to AZD1222 COVID-19 vaccine. Repertoires were generated with immunoSEQ multiplex PCR, while TCRdb's copy carries only in-frame clones and drops some. The profile covers about 100,000 clones, with around 90% appearing a single time and around 1.7% taken by the ten largest. Specimen: peripheral blood, collected on day 0 of AZD1222 vaccination. These receptors were obtained from an adult in good health.

The V and J genes are TRBV27 and TRBJ2-1; 8 bases fit TRBD2. The ends lost 6 bases at V and 9 bases at J; junction bases unmatched: 10. The CDR3 is 14 amino acids. Germline CDR1 MNHEY, CDR2 SMNVEV (reference sequence). The CDR3 protein is CASSPGLVGSEQFF. CDR3 nucleotides: TGTGCCAGCAGCCCGGGACTAGTGGGGAGTGAGCAGTTCTTC.

The chain couples TRBV9 to TRBJ2-3; TRBD2 might be the D (6 bases). CDR3 length: 16 residues. V shed 4 bases and J shed 3 bases, with 18 bases lying between them. Germline CDR1 SGDLS, CDR2 YYNGEE. The CDR3 bases are TGTGCCAGCAGCCCCCGGGCCGGGGGATCGACAGATACGCAGTATTTT. This translates into CASSPRAGGSTDTQYF.

The chain couples TRBV6-4 to TRBJ2-6; D call uncertain. This CDR3 is 15 amino acids long. Germline loops: CDR1 MRHNA, CDR2 SNTAGT. V shed 3 bases and J shed 0 bases, with 6 bases lying between them. This CDR3 is CASSESNSGANVLTF. For the CDR3, the DNA is TGTGCCAGCAGTGAGTCTAACTCTGGGGCCAACGTCCTGACTTTC.

This clone appeared a single time. V usage is TRBV2 and J usage is TRBJ1-1; D is undetermined. V was shortened by 7 bases and J by 1 base, with 10 bases between the two germline ends. The CDR3 has 13 residues. CDR1 SNHLY and CDR2 FYNNEI come from the germline V gene. In DNA form, the CDR3 reads TGTGCCAGCACGGTTTTGGAGAACACTGAAGCTTTCTTT. The encoded protein is CASTVLENTEAFF. Supplemented by reference TRBV2 and TRBJ1-1, the full variable domain reads EPEVTQTPSHQVTQMGQEVILRCVPISNHLYFYWYRQILGQKVEFLVSFYNNEISEKSEIFDDQFSVERPDGSNFTLKIRSTKLEDSAMYFCASTVLENTEAFFGQGTRLTVV.

The chain joins TRBV5-6 to TRBJ2-7, with D possibly being TRBD2 (6 bases). In germline, CDR1 is SGHDT, CDR2 YYEEEE. V was pared by 1 base and J by 7 bases, with 18 bases between. The CDR3 is 15 residues long. This chain's CDR3 is CASSLWGLASWEQYF. CDR3 DNA: TGTGCCAGCAGCTTGTGGGGACTGGCTTCGTGGGAGCAGTACTTC.

V is TRBV6-4 and J is TRBJ2-7; D is ambiguous. Germline CDR1 and CDR2: MRHNA and SNTAGT. This CDR3 contains 13 residues. Trimming cost V 1 base and J 3 bases, with 7 bases left between them. The CDR3: CASSDFSYYEQYF. As DNA, the CDR3 is TGTGCCAGCAGTGACTTCTCCTACTACGAGCAGTACTTC.

V usage is TRBV11-2 and J usage is TRBJ2-7, with 9 positions matching TRBD1. The CDR3 consists of 13 residues. The germline V gene encodes CDR1 SGHAT and CDR2 FQNNGV. The J segment lost 3 bases and the V segment lost 8 bases, leaving 5 bases of the junction unmatched. CDR3 sequence (DNA): TGTGCCAGCGGGGACAGGGTCGTCTACGAGCAGTACTTC. It translates to CASGDRVVYEQYF.

This clone has just one count. V and J are TRBV28 and TRBJ2-7; tentatively, D is TRBD1 (6 bases). Trimming left V 4 bases short and J 2 bases short, with 9 bases between. Germline CDR1 reads MDHEN; CDR2 reads SYDVKM. The CDR3 contains 13 residues. As DNA, the CDR3 is TGTGCCAGCAGTTGGGACACCCCCTACGAGCAGTACTTC. It encodes CASSWDTPYEQYF. Combining the CDR3 with reference TRBV28 and TRBJ2-7 gives the whole variable domain DVKVTQSSRYLVKRTGEKVFLECVQDMDHENMFWYRQDPGLGLRLIYFSYDVKMKEKGDIPEGYSVSREKKERFSLILESASTNQTSMYLCASSWDTPYEQYFGPGTRLTVT.

The chain is built from TRBV11-3 and TRBJ2-3; TRBD1 or TRBD2 may be the D gene (7 bases each). The germline CDR1 and CDR2 sequences are SGHNT and YENEEA. The CDR3 loop spans 16 amino acids. V dropped 6 bases and J dropped 4 bases, with 20 bases sitting between them. CDR3 amino acids: CASSSAFRGGADTQYF. The CDR3 DNA follows: TGTGCCAGCAGTTCAGCTTTCAGGGGGGGCGCAGATACGCAGTATTTT.

This sequence joins TRBV13 and TRBJ2-7; 7 nucleotides match TRBD2. The V segment lost 5 bases and the J segment 5 bases; nucleotides outside the gene matches: 9. This CDR3 is built from 14 residues. In germline, CDR1 is PRHDT, CDR2 FYEKMQ (reference sequence). CDR3 DNA: TGTGCCAGCAGCGATCCCGGGAGGCGGAACGAGCAGTACTTC. Protein product: CASSDPGRRNEQYF.

The gene calls are TRBV15 and TRBJ2-1, with 11 bases matching TRBD2. In germline, CDR1 is LNHNV, CDR2 YYDKDF (reference sequence). Germline trimming cut 0 bases from V and 4 bases from J; bases unmatched to any gene: 8. The CDR3 sequence is 18 residues long. This CDR3 reads CATSRDPPTSGTYNEQFF. For the CDR3, the DNA is TGTGCCACCAGCAGAGACCCGCCGACTAGCGGGACATACAATGAGCAGTTCTTC.

The rearrangement joins TRBV14 to TRBJ2-3; D is perhaps TRBD2 (6 bases). Germline V lookup: CDR1 SGHDN, CDR2 FVKESK. V gave up 5 bases and J gave up 6 bases, with 21 bases separating them. This CDR3 has 16 amino acids. As DNA, the CDR3 is TGTGCCAGCAGCTTCACCGGGACTGTGTGGTTGGATACGCAGTATTTT. It yields the protein CASSFTGTVWLDTQYF.

A single count supports this clone. The V gene is TRBV11-2, the J gene TRBJ1-1, with 8 bases identical to TRBD1. The germline gives CDR1 SGHAT, CDR2 FQNNGV. The CDR3 contains 15 residues. After removal of 5 bases from V and 1 base from J, the junction contained 6 bases not matched to a gene. CDR3 nucleotides: TGTGCCAGCAGCCCACGAACAGGGGGGAACACTGAAGCTTTCTTT. This encodes CASSPRTGGNTEAFF.

The chain uses TRBV9 and TRBJ1-5; unclear D gene. The CDR3 loop spans 13 amino acids. Germline CDR1 reads SGDLS; CDR2 reads YYNGEE. The V end lost 0 bases, the J end lost 4 bases, and 5 bases lay between the germline ends. The CDR3 here is CASSVDPNQPQHF. The CDR3 nucleotides are TGTGCCAGCAGCGTAGACCCTAATCAGCCCCAGCATTTT.